The entry below gives a single TCR beta chain sequence along with its context. From germline, CDR1 is WNHNN and CDR2 SYGVQD (reference sequence). The V end lost 6 bases, the J end lost 2 bases, and 10 bases lay between the germline ends. This CDR3 comprises 13 residues. These data are taken from a study of Tregs in tolerant kidney transplant recipients. Measured with immunoSEQ multiplex PCR; TCRdb has only the in-frame clones, and not every one. The sample has 50,000 or so clones; about 90% are singletons. Sequencing input: Tregs from blood. The chain employs TRBV10-1 and TRBJ1-1; D unclear. This clonotype originated in a human donor in good health. The CDR3 DNA is TGCGCCAGCAGACTCACCGGTAACACTGAAGCTTTCTTT. It specifies CASRLTGNTEAFF.